A selection of T cell receptor beta chains follows, all from one sample in a study of CD8 T cells in Susac syndrome. TCRdb re-analysed the immunoSEQ multiplex PCR reads in MiXCR, keeping a single row per CDR3 protein. The table lists 350,000 to 550,000 distinct CDR3 sequences, more than 70% of them singletons. Sequenced input: CD8+ T cells from PBMCs. The receptors originated from a human donor with multiple sclerosis. Each CDR3 is given with its conserved first and last residue. Each record gives: clone size, V gene, J gene, D gene, CDR3 DNA, CDR3 protein. D genes are given only for firm matches. Rows give clone size only sometimes, using once, few, many, or a class for an expanded clone.

-,TRBV28,TRBJ2-1,-,TGTGCCAGCAGTTTATGGTATGAGCAGTTCTTC,CASSLWYEQFF
-,TRBV15,TRBJ1-3,TRBD1,TGTGCCACCAGCAGAGACAGGGGGCCCTTCTCTGGAAACACCATATATTTT,CATSRDRGPFSGNTIYF
-,TRBV6-1,TRBJ2-7,TRBD1,TGTGCCATCCCGACCGGGACAGGGGCCGCCTACGAGCAGTACTTC,CAIPTGTGAAYEQYF
-,TRBV3-1,TRBJ2-7,TRBD1,TGTGCCAGCAGCCCCCGGACAGGGGAATCCTACGAGCAGTACTTC,CASSPRTGESYEQYF
few,TRBV7-6,TRBJ2-7,TRBD1,TGTGCCAGCAGCTTAAGGACAGGGGGATCCAACGAGCAGTACTTC,CASSLRTGGSNEQYF
-,TRBV29-1,TRBJ2-7,-,TGCAGCGTTGAAGTGACAGGAAACTACGAGCAGTACTTC,CSVEVTGNYEQYF
-,TRBV27,TRBJ2-7,-,TGTGCCAGCAGTCCCTCCGCCGGGGACTACGAGCAGTACTTC,CASSPSAGDYEQYF
-,TRBV7-2,TRBJ1-2,-,TGTGCCAGCAGCTCCGCAGATGTCCTGCCTTATGGCTACACCTTC,CASSSADVLPYGYTF
-,TRBV6-5,TRBJ2-3,-,TGTGCCAGCAGTTACTCGTCGGGGAGTAGAACAGATACGCAGTATTTT,CASSYSSGSRTDTQYF
-,TRBV19,TRBJ2-7,-,TGTGCCAGTAGTATTGGAGCCGAGCAGTACTTC,CASSIGAEQYF
-,TRBV2,TRBJ2-1,TRBD2,TGTGCCAGCAGTGATTTCCTAGCGGGAGGGTATGAGCAGTTCTTC,CASSDFLAGGYEQFF
-,TRBV6-6,TRBJ1-4,TRBD1,TGTGCCAGCAGTCCGGACAGGGACGAAAAACTGTTTTTT,CASSPDRDEKLFF
-,TRBV19,TRBJ2-1,-,TGTGCCAGTAGTAAGGTGGAGGATTTTAGGACTGCAAAACTAAATGAGCAGTTCTTC,CASSKVEDFRTAKLNEQFF
-,TRBV5-1,TRBJ1-2,-,TGCGCCAGCAGCTTGCCAGGGTTGCACTATGGCTACACCTTC,CASSLPGLHYGYTF
-,TRBV11-2,TRBJ2-5,-,TGTGCCAGCAGCTTAGATCGAAGGGTTTGGCCCCAAGAGACCCAGTACTTC,CASSLDRRVWPQETQYF
-,TRBV7-9,TRBJ2-1,-,TGTGCCAGCAGCTCGTCACAAACCACTCCCTACAATGAGCAGTTCTTC,CASSSSQTTPYNEQFF